These 14 T cell receptor beta chains originate from one sample sequenced in a study of shared clonotypes between healthy human individuals. The repertoire was sequenced with immunoSEQ multiplex PCR; TCRdb's copy has only in-frame clones and lacks some. The table has 2,100,000 or so clones, under 97% seen once. Source material: naive CD4+ T cells sorted from blood. The subset: CD45RA+ positively selected. These receptor sequences come from a man between 18 and 35 years old in good health.

This sequence joins TRBV21-1 and TRBJ1-1; whether TRBD1, the table's D call, matches the DNA was not checked. TRBV21-1 is a pseudogene. The CDR3 totals 16 residues. The CDR3 region is CASSNTDTRTATEAFF. The CDR3 DNA follows: TGTGCCAGCAGCAATACGGACACACGAACTGCAACTGAAGCTTTCTTT.

A few counts support this clone. The V and J genes are TRBV4-1 and TRBJ1-6; the D gene is possibly TRBD1 (6 bases). CDR1 and CDR2 (germline): MGHRA, YSYEKL. The CDR3 is made up of 15 amino acids. The germline V and J ends were trimmed by 5 bases and 10 bases, with 18 bases remaining between them. In nucleotides, the CDR3 is TGCGCCAGCAGCTCCTTCGGGCAGGGGTACTCACCCCTCCACTTT. Its protein product is CASSSFGQGYSPLHF.

The chain links TRBV5-8 to TRBJ1-1; tentative D call: TRBD1 (6 bases). CDR3 length: 11 residues. Germline V gene lookup returns CDR1 SGHTS and CDR2 YDEGEE. Trimming stripped 3 bases from V and 10 bases from J, with 10 bases between. The CDR3 nucleotides are TGTGCCAGCAGCTCTTTAGGGGGAGCTTTCTTT. This sequence encodes CASSSLGGAFF.

V usage is TRBV2 and J usage is TRBJ2-7; 10 bases line up with TRBD2. V shed 4 bases, J shed 11 bases, and the junction held 2 bases outside the gene matches. Germline V gives CDR1 SNHLY, CDR2 FYNNEI. The CDR3 contains 11 residues. The CDR3 coding sequence is TGTGCCAGCAGTGTAACTAGCGGGAAGTACTTC. This translates into CASSVTSGKYF.

The chain links TRBV29-1 to TRBJ2-7, with D possibly matching TRBD1 (6 bases). The ends were cut back, 2 bases at V and 2 bases at J, with 16 bases in the middle. This CDR3 is 15 amino acids long. Germline values: CDR1 SQVTM, CDR2 ANQGSEA. In DNA, the CDR3 is TGCAGCGTTGAATACTTACAGGGCAGGGCCTACGAGCAGTACTTC. The encoded protein is CSVEYLQGRAYEQYF.

Only one count was recorded for this clone. This sequence joins TRBV5-1 and TRBJ2-7; tentatively, D is TRBD1 (5 bases). This CDR3 comprises 15 residues. The germline V gene encodes CDR1 SGHRS and CDR2 YFSETQ. The V and J ends lost 0 bases and 0 bases respectively, with 10 bases between them. The CDR3 DNA is TGCGCCAGCAGCTTGGCAGGGTCCATCTCCTACGAGCAGTACTTC. Amino acids: CASSLAGSISYEQYF. The full variable domain, completed using reference TRBV5-1 and TRBJ2-7, is KAGVTQTPRYLIKTRGQQVTLSCSPISGHRSVSWYQQTPGQGLQFLFEYFSETQRNKGNFPGRFSGRQFSNSRSEMNVSTLELGDSALYLCASSLAGSISYEQYFGPGTRLTVT.

The chain uses TRBV30 and TRBJ1-4; D is undetermined. Germline values: CDR1 GTSNPN, CDR2 SVGIG (reference sequence). The V and J ends lost 2 bases and 8 bases respectively, with 12 bases between them. The CDR3 has 13 amino acids. Here the CDR3 DNA reads TGTGCCTGGAGTACGGTTTTACGCGAAAAACTGTTTTTT. Amino acids: CAWSTVLREKLFF.

As regards this clone: This clone may be a read error of a much larger clone one base away. Other nucleotide sequences in the sample specify the same CDR3. The chain's CDR3 is CASSESYEQYF. The CDR3 DNA reads as TGTGCCAGCAGTGAGTCCTACGAGCAGTACTTC. The V and J genes are TRBV25-1 and TRBJ2-7; D remains unclear. This CDR3 contains 11 residues. Between the trimmed V and J ends, which lost 3 bases and 1 base, there was a span of 1 base. Germline V gene lookup returns CDR1 MGHDK and CDR2 SYGVNS.

This clone was picked up a small number of times. Other DNA sequences in this sample translate to the same CDR3. The chain is built from TRBV5-1 and TRBJ1-5; no clear D. Trimming stripped 0 bases from V and 0 bases from J, with 4 bases between. Germline V gives CDR1 SGHRS, CDR2 YFSETQ. The CDR3 totals 14 residues. CDR3 residues: CASSLEGSNQPQHF. The CDR3 DNA is TGCGCCAGCAGCTTGGAGGGTAGCAATCAGCCCCAGCATTTT.

The rearrangement joins TRBV5-1 to TRBJ2-3; tentatively, D is TRBD1 (6 bases). The CDR3 loop spans 14 amino acids. CDR1 and CDR2 (germline): SGHRS, YFSETQ. The V end was cut by 2 bases, the J end by 5 bases, with 12 bases between. CDR3 bases: TGCGCCAGCAGCTTAACCCAGGGGAGAGATACGCAGTATTTT. Amino acids: CASSLTQGRDTQYF. Looking up the rest from reference TRBV5-1 and TRBJ2-3 gives the full variable domain: KAGVTQTPRYLIKTRGQQVTLSCSPISGHRSVSWYQQTPGQGLQFLFEYFSETQRNKGNFPGRFSGRQFSNSRSEMNVSTLELGDSALYLCASSLTQGRDTQYFGPGTRLTVL.

V and J are TRBV7-2 and TRBJ1-5, with TRBD1 as a possible D gene (6 bases). The V end lost 5 bases, the J end lost 3 bases, and 17 bases lay between the germline ends. The germline gives CDR1 SGHTA, CDR2 FQGNSA. The CDR3 is 16 amino acids. This chain's CDR3 is CASSLHPQGINQPQHF. As DNA, the CDR3 is TGTGCCAGCAGCCTCCACCCACAGGGTATCAATCAGCCCCAGCATTTT. Full variable domain (missing parts from reference TRBV7-2 and TRBJ1-5): GAGVSQSPSNKVTEKGKDVELRCDPISGHTALYWYRQSLGQGLEFLIYFQGNSAPDKSGLPSDRFSAERTGGSVSTLTIQRTQQEDSAVYLCASSLHPQGINQPQHFGDGTRLSIL.

This chain uses TRBV27 with TRBJ2-7; possibly TRBD1 for D (6 bases). V dropped 3 bases and J dropped 1 base, with 10 bases sitting between them. The CDR3 has 14 amino acids. CDR1 MNHEY and CDR2 SMNVEV come from the germline V gene (reference sequence). CDR3 DNA sequence: TGTGCCAGCAGTTTCGTAGGGGGTTCCTACGAGCAGTACTTC. This gives the protein CASSFVGGSYEQYF.

This chain uses TRBV28 with TRBJ1-2, with D uncertain. Trimming stripped 2 bases from V and 4 bases from J, with 8 bases between. Germline V gives CDR1 MDHEN, CDR2 SYDVKM. The length of the CDR3 is 13 residues. The CDR3 nucleotides read TGTGCCAGCAGTTTAACCGCAGTCTATGGCTACACCTTC. This encodes CASSLTAVYGYTF.

The chain is built from TRBV7-8 and TRBJ2-2; D not resolved. CDR1 and CDR2 from the germline V gene are SGHVS and FQNEAQ. Deletions cut 5 bases from V and 3 bases from J, with 7 bases between. The CDR3 runs 13 residues. In DNA form, the CDR3 reads TGTGCCAGCAGCCAAAGCTACACCGGGGAGCTGTTTTTT. This codes for CASSQSYTGELFF.